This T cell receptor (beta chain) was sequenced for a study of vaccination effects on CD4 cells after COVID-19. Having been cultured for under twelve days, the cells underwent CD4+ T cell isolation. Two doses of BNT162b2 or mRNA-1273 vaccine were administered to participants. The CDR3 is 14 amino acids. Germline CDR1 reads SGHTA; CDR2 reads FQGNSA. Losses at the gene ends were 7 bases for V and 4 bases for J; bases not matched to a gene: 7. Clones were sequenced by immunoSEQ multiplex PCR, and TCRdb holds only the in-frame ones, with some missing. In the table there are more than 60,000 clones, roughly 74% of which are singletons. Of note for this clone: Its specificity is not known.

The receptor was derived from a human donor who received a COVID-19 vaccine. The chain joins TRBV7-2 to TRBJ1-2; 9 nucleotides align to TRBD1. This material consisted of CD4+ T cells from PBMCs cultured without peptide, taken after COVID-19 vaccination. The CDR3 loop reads CASNPGTGFYGYTF. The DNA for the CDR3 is TGTGCCAGCAACCCCGGGACAGGGTTCTATGGCTACACCTTC.